These 27 T cell receptor beta chains were sequenced from one sample in a study of PD-1 blockade in classical Hodgkin lymphoma. Each patient experienced a relapse that followed autologous stem cell transplantation, and brentuximab vedotin exposure varied. Using immunoSEQ multiplex PCR, the repertoire was profiled, and TCRdb retains in-frame clones only, with some absent. The sample gives roughly 70,000 clones, 71% of which show up once; 9% to 10% is in the top ten. This specimen was peripheral blood mononuclear cells (PBMCs), taken before the second cycle of nivolumab. These receptors all stem from a human donor with classical Hodgkin lymphoma.

The rearrangement uses TRBV29-1 and TRBJ2-7; TRBD1 is a possible D gene (6 bases). The CDR3 extends over 12 amino acids. Germline V gene data show CDR1 as SQVTM and CDR2 as ANQGSEA. With 1 base removed from V and 4 bases from J, the gap between germline ends came to 8 bases. This CDR3 is CSVEGRGYEQYF. DNA for the CDR3: TGCAGCGTTGAAGGCAGGGGATACGAGCAGTACTTC.

V is TRBV9 and J is TRBJ2-3, with D possibly being TRBD1 (5 bases). CDR1 is SGDLS, CDR2 YYNGEE, per germline. Trimming removed 3 bases at V and 3 bases at J, with 14 bases between. The CDR3 sequence is 15 residues long. In DNA, the CDR3 is TGTGCCAGCAGCGCGACAGTAGGCCAAACAGATACGCAGTATTTT. Its translation is CASSATVGQTDTQYF. Looking up the rest from reference TRBV9 and TRBJ2-3 gives the full variable domain: DSGVTQTPKHLITATGQRVTLRCSPRSGDLSVYWYQQSLDQGLQFLIQYYNGEERAKGNILERFSAQQFPDLHSELNLSSLELGDSALYFCASSATVGQTDTQYFGPGTRLTVL.

The chain combines TRBV4-1 with TRBJ2-1; no firm D call. Germline V CDR1 and CDR2: MGHRA, YSYEKL. The ends were cut back, 0 bases at V and 3 bases at J, with 6 bases in the middle. This CDR3 comprises 14 residues. The CDR3 is CASSQDSGYNEQFF. CDR3 sequence (DNA): TGCGCCAGCAGCCAAGATTCAGGCTACAATGAGCAGTTCTTC.

This chain uses TRBV6-6 with TRBJ1-1; D is uncertain. Germline-derived CDR1 and CDR2 are MNHNY and SVGAGI (reference sequence). V was cut by 3 bases and J by 11 bases, with 10 bases left in between. The CDR3 has 11 residues. For the CDR3, the DNA is TGTGCCAGCAGTTATAAAGGAGTTGCTTTCTTT. This encodes CASSYKGVAFF.

The genes are TRBV7-9 and TRBJ2-7; 8 nucleotides line up with TRBD2. The germline V gene encodes CDR1 SEHNR and CDR2 FQNEAQ (reference sequence). The V gene end was trimmed by 5 bases and the J gene end by 4 bases; junction bases not matched to a gene: 7. CDR3 length equals 14 residues. The CDR3 reads CASSTSGSPYEQYF. For the CDR3, the DNA is TGTGCCAGCAGCACAAGCGGGAGTCCGTACGAGCAGTACTTC.

V and J are TRBV11-3 and TRBJ2-1, with 7 bases identical to TRBD2. The CDR3 has 16 residues. Germline V gene sequence: CDR1 SGHNT, CDR2 YENEEA. V was pared by 5 bases and J by 7 bases, with 14 bases of the junction left unmatched. CDR3 bases: TGTGCCAGCAGCCCCGCTTGGGGGGGAGGGCTTAATGAGCAGTTCTTC. This sequence encodes CASSPAWGGGLNEQFF.

In this sample, this clone turned up a few times. The chain links TRBV9 to TRBJ1-1; 7 bases line up with TRBD1. The ends lost 3 bases at V and 1 base at J; junction bases unmatched: 3. Germline assignment: CDR1 SGDLS and CDR2 YYNGEE. The CDR3 spans 14 residues. CDR3 amino acids: CASSGGTANTEAFF. CDR3 nucleotide sequence: TGTGCCAGCAGCGGGGGGACAGCGAACACTGAAGCTTTCTTT.

This chain uses TRBV9 with TRBJ1-4, with 11 bases identical to TRBD1. Losses at the gene ends were 3 bases for V and 7 bases for J; bases not matched to a gene: 2. The CDR3 length is 14 residues. Germline V gene lookup returns CDR1 SGDLS and CDR2 YYNGEE. The CDR3 coding sequence is TGTGCCAGCAGCGAGGACAGGGGGCCTGAAAAACTGTTTTTT. Its protein is CASSEDRGPEKLFF.

The chain employs TRBV30 and TRBJ1-1, with no clear D. CDR1 GTSNPN and CDR2 SVGIG come from the germline V gene (reference sequence). The CDR3 is 17 amino acids. V was shortened by 4 bases and J by 5 bases, with 26 bases between the two germline ends. The CDR3 bases are TGTGCCTGGAAAATCCCGGGCTTGGATGTGGGTAAAACTGAAGCTTTCTTT. This translates into CAWKIPGLDVGKTEAFF.

The chain uses TRBV6-5 and TRBJ1-1; D is ambiguous. The V and J ends lost 0 bases and 7 bases respectively, with 9 bases between them. CDR1 MNHEY and CDR2 SVGAGI come from the germline V gene. This CDR3 is built from 13 residues. The CDR3 reads CASSYSRRDEAFF. Written as DNA, the CDR3 is TGTGCCAGCAGTTACTCTCGGAGGGATGAAGCTTTCTTT.

To note about this clone: The same CDR3 also results from other DNA sequences found in this sample. The J gene is TRBJ2-3, the V gene TRBV5-1; D is unclear. V was trimmed by 0 bases and J by 0 bases, leaving 5 bases between them. There are 14 residues in the CDR3. From germline, CDR1 is SGHRS and CDR2 YFSETQ. CDR3 sequence: CASSLGGSTDTQYF. Here the CDR3 DNA reads TGCGCCAGCAGCTTGGGGGGTAGCACAGATACGCAGTATTTT.

The rearrangement links TRBV27 to TRBJ2-7; D perhaps matches TRBD1 (6 bases). The CDR3 runs 13 residues. Trimming removed 5 bases at V and 7 bases at J, with 15 bases between. In germline, CDR1 is MNHEY, CDR2 SMNVEV (reference sequence). The CDR3 DNA is TGTGCCAGCAGTCTCCTGGGCAGGGGTGAGCAGTACTTC. Its protein product is CASSLLGRGEQYF.

The CDR3 DNA follows: TGTGCCAGCAGCTTATTAAACACTGAAGCTTTCTTT. Residues: CASSLLNTEAFF. This chain joins TRBV11-2 and TRBJ1-1; no clear D. The CDR3 runs to 12 residues. V gave up 2 bases and J gave up 2 bases, with 3 bases separating them. The germline V gene has CDR1 SGHAT and CDR2 FQNNGV.

The chain combines TRBV2 with TRBJ2-1; 10 bases are a match to TRBD2. This CDR3 has 16 residues. With V trimmed by 2 bases and J by 7 bases, 8 bases remained unmatched. Germline CDR1 is SNHLY and CDR2 is FYNNEI. This CDR3 reads CASSERFSGGANEQFF. CDR3 coding DNA: TGTGCCAGCAGTGAACGATTCAGCGGGGGGGCGAATGAGCAGTTCTTC.

The CDR3 region is CASSSDGGNTEAFF. The CDR3, as DNA: TGTGCCAGCAGCTCGGACGGAGGAAACACTGAAGCTTTCTTT. The chain has TRBV7-8 and TRBJ1-1; D uncertain. V was trimmed by 4 bases and J by 2 bases, leaving 11 bases between them. The V gene's germline CDR1 is SGHVS and CDR2 FQNEAQ. The CDR3 consists of 14 residues.

In regard to this clone: Other DNA sequences in this sample translate to the same CDR3. This rearrangement joins TRBV5-1 to TRBJ1-3; D might be TRBD1 (5 bases). This CDR3 is 16 amino acids long. CDR1 and CDR2 (germline): SGHRS, YFSETQ. Trimming stripped 0 bases from V and 0 bases from J, with 10 bases between. The CDR3 DNA is TGCGCCAGCAGCTTGGCAGACAGCCGCTCTGGAAACACCATATATTTT. Its protein is CASSLADSRSGNTIYF.

This clone was seen a handful of times. The chain is built from TRBV14 and TRBJ1-3, with D hard to call. The ends were cut back, 2 bases at V and 0 bases at J, with 11 bases in the middle. Germline lookup yields CDR1 SGHDN and CDR2 FVKESK. The CDR3 contains 16 residues. The CDR3 sequence: CASSQSRQFSGNTIYF. The CDR3 region has the DNA TGTGCCAGCAGCCAATCACGTCAGTTCTCTGGAAACACCATATATTTT.

This clone has more than one count but fewer than ten. The chain uses TRBV10-2 and TRBJ2-1; no clear D. CDR1 WSHSY and CDR2 SAAADI come from the germline V gene. With 2 bases removed from V and 1 base from J, the gap between germline ends came to 9 bases. The CDR3 is made up of 15 amino acids. CDR3 nucleotide sequence: TGCGCCAGCAGTGAGCGAACAGCTTCCTACAATGAGCAGTTCTTC. It yields the protein CASSERTASYNEQFF.

This clone has a single count. The V gene is TRBV5-6, the J gene TRBJ1-2; possibly TRBD1 for D (5 bases). Germline CDR1 is SGHDT and CDR2 is YYEEEE. V was clipped by 4 bases and J by 4 bases, with 11 bases between them. The CDR3 length is 13 residues. The CDR3 coding sequence is TGTGCCAGCAGCCCGGCAGGGCGCTATGGCTACACCTTC. Translated, it gives CASSPAGRYGYTF. The variable domain in full, with the rest retrieved from reference TRBV5-6 and TRBJ1-2, is DAGVTQSPTHLIKTRGQQVTLRCSPKSGHDTVSWYQQALGQGPQFIFQYYEEEERQRGNFPDRFSGHQFPNYSSELNVNALLLGDSALYLCASSPAGRYGYTFGSGTRLTVV.

V gene TRBV9 combines with J gene TRBJ1-3; D is unresolved. The CDR3 loop spans 15 amino acids. The germline CDR1 and CDR2 sequences are SGDLS and YYNGEE. V gave up 0 bases and J gave up 2 bases, with 9 bases separating them. Here the CDR3 DNA reads TGTGCCAGCAGCGTAGTCGGGGTAGCTGGAAACACCATATATTTT. It specifies CASSVVGVAGNTIYF.

This chain uses TRBV7-8 with TRBJ2-6; TRBD2 agrees at 9 bases. Unmatched junction bases numbered 9, after V lost 5 bases and J lost 1 base. The CDR3 totals 18 residues. In germline, CDR1 is SGHVS, CDR2 FQNEAQ. For the CDR3, the DNA is TGTGCCAGCAGCCCCCCCTGGGCGGGGGGGTCTGGGGCCAACGTCCTGACTTTC. It encodes CASSPPWAGGSGANVLTF.

V is TRBV5-1 and J is TRBJ2-5, with a possible D match to TRBD2 (5 bases). In germline, CDR1 is SGHRS, CDR2 YFSETQ. Between the trimmed V and J ends, which lost 7 bases and 5 bases, there was a span of 15 bases. The CDR3 length is 13 residues. The CDR3 sequence: CASGWTSGETQYF. CDR3 sequence (DNA): TGCGCCAGCGGCTGGACTTCGGGGGAGACCCAGTACTTC.

This clone occurred a few times. The rearrangement joins TRBV5-1 to TRBJ2-3; TRBD1 is a possible D gene (6 bases). The CDR3 runs to 14 residues. V gave up 4 bases and J gave up 4 bases, with 13 bases separating them. CDR1 and CDR2 from the germline V gene are SGHRS and YFSETQ. The CDR3: CASSIGDTSDTQYF. The CDR3 DNA follows: TGCGCCAGCAGCATTGGGGACACCTCAGATACGCAGTATTTT.

The V gene is TRBV5-1, the J gene TRBJ1-1, with unresolved D. The V and J ends lost 3 bases and 4 bases respectively, with 13 bases between them. The CDR3 extends over 14 amino acids. Per germline, CDR1 SGHRS and CDR2 YFSETQ. The chain's CDR3 is CASSSLPEGTEAFF. DNA for the CDR3: TGCGCCAGCAGCTCGCTCCCCGAGGGCACTGAAGCTTTCTTT.

J is TRBJ1-5 and V is TRBV27, with D perhaps matching TRBD1 (5 bases). Germline-derived CDR1 and CDR2 are MNHEY and SMNVEV (reference sequence). The V and J ends lost 3 bases and 5 bases respectively, with 11 bases between them. The CDR3 consists of 14 residues. The CDR3 loop reads CASSFRGMDQPQHF. The CDR3 coding sequence is TGTGCCAGCAGTTTTCGGGGGATGGATCAGCCCCAGCATTTT.

This clone was picked up one time. This rearrangement joins TRBV6-5 to TRBJ2-7; the D call may be TRBD1 or TRBD2 (5 bases each). Germline V gives CDR1 MNHEY, CDR2 SVGAGI. The CDR3 extends over 12 amino acids. V was pared by 6 bases and J by 7 bases, with 13 bases between. CDR3 region: CASSPGTGEQYF. The CDR3 DNA reads as TGTGCCAGCAGCCCCGGGACGGGAGAGCAGTACTTC.

The rearrangement uses TRBV7-9 and TRBJ2-5; no reliable D call. CDR3 size: 14 residues. The V gene lost 3 bases and the J gene lost 2 bases, with 10 bases spanning the gap. Germline assignment: CDR1 SEHNR and CDR2 FQNEAQ (reference sequence). The CDR3, as DNA: TGTGCCAGCAGCTTCGATAGTACTCAAGAGACCCAGTACTTC. It is translated as CASSFDSTQETQYF.